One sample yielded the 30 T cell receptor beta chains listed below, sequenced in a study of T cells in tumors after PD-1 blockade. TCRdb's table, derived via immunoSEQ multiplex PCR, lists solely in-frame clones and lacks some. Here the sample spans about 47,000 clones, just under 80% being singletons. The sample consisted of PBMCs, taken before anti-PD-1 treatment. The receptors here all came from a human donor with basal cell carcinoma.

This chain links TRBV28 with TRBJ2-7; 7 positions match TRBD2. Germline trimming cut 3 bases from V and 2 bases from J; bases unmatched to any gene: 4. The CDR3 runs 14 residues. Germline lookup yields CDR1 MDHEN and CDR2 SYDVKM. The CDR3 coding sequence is TGTGCCAGCAGTTTGGCGGGGAGGGCCTACGAGCAGTACTTC. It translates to CASSLAGRAYEQYF.

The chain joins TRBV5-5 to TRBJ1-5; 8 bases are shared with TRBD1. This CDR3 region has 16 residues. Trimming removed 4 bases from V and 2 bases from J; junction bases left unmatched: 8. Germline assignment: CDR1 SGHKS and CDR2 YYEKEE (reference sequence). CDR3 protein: CASSQTGVVGNQPQHF. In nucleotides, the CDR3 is TGTGCCAGCAGCCAGACAGGGGTGGTAGGCAATCAGCCCCAGCATTTT.

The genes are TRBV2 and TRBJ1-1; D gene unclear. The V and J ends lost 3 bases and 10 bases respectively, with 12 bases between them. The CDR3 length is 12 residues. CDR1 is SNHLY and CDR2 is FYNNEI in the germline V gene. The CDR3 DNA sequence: TGTGCCAGCAGTGACGACGTGGGGAGAGCTTTCTTT. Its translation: CASSDDVGRAFF.

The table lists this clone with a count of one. The DNA of the CDR3 is TGTGCCAGCAGTTTAGGAGGGGGCCCCTCCTACGAGCAGTACTTC. Its protein is CASSLGGGPSYEQYF. The chain links TRBV27 to TRBJ2-7; D possibly corresponds to TRBD1 (7 bases). Germline V CDR1 and CDR2: MNHEY, SMNVEV (reference sequence). This CDR3 contains 15 residues. V gave up 2 bases and J gave up 0 bases, with 11 bases separating them.

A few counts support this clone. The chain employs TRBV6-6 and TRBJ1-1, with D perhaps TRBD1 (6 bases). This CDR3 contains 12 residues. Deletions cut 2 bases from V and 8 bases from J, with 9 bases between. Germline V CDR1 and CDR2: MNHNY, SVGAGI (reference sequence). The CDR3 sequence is CASSYNREEAFF. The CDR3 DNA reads TGTGCCAGCAGTTACAACAGGGAGGAAGCTTTCTTT.

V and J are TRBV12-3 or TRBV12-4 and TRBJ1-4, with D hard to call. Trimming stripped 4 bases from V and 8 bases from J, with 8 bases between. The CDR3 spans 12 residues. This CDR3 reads CASSWAREKLFF. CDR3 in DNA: TGTGCCAGCAGTTGGGCACGGGAAAAACTGTTTTTT.

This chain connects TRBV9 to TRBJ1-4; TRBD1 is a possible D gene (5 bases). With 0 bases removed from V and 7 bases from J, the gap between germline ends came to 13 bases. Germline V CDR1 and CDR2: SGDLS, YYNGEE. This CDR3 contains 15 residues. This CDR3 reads CASSVEGRAAEKLFF. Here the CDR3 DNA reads TGTGCCAGCAGCGTAGAGGGCAGGGCGGCTGAAAAACTGTTTTTT.

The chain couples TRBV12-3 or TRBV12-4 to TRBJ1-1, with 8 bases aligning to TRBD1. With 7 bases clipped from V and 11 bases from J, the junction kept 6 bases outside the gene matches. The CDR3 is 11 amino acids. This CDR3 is CASTVDREAFF. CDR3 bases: TGTGCCAGCACCGTGGACAGGGAGGCTTTCTTT.

CDR3 sequence reads: CSVEGLKGTRPYEQYF. The CDR3 bases are TGCAGCGTTGAAGGCTTGAAGGGAACAAGACCCTACGAGCAGTACTTC. V usage is TRBV29-1 and J usage is TRBJ2-7, with D unclear. Trimming cost V 1 base and J 2 bases, with 18 bases left between them. Germline assignment: CDR1 SQVTM and CDR2 ANQGSEA. The length of the CDR3 is 16 residues.

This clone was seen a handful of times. The CDR3 region is CSASTARGNNEQFF. The CDR3 DNA reads TGCAGTGCTAGTACAGCCCGGGGAAACAATGAGCAGTTCTTC. The chain recombines TRBV20-1 with TRBJ2-1, with a tentative D call TRBD2 (5 bases). Trimming pared 3 bases from V and 5 bases from J, leaving 14 bases between. The CDR3 extends over 14 amino acids. Germline lookup yields CDR1 DFQATT and CDR2 SNEGSKA (reference sequence).

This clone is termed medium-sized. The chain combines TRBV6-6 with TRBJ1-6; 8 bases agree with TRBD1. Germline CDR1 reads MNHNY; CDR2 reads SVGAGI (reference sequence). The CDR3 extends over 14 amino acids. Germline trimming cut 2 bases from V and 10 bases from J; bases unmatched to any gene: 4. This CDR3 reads CASSYGQGSSPLHF. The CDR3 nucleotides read TGTGCCAGCAGTTACGGACAGGGCAGCTCACCCCTCCACTTT.

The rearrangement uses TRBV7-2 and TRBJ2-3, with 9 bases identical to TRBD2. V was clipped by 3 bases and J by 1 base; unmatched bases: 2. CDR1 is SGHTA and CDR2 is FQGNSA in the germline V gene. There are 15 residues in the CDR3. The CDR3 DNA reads TGTGCCAGCAGCTTGACTAGCGGTCGCACAGATACGCAGTATTTT. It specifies CASSLTSGRTDTQYF.

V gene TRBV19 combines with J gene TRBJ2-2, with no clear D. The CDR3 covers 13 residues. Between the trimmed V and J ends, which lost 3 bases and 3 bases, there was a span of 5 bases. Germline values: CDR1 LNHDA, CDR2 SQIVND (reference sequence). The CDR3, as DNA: TGTGCCAGTAGTATCTTGGACACCGGGGAGCTGTTTTTT. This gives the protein CASSILDTGELFF. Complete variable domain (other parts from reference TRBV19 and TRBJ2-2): DGGITQSPKYLFRKEGQNVTLSCEQNLNHDAMYWYRQDPGQGLRLIYYSQIVNDFQKGDIAEGYSVSREKKESFPLTVTSAQKNPTAFYLCASSILDTGELFFGEGSRLTVL.

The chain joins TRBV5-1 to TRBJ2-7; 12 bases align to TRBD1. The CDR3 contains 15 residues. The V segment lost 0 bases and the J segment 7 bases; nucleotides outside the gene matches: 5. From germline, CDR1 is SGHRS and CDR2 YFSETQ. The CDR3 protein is CASSLEGQGAREQYF. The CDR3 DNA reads TGCGCCAGCAGCTTGGAGGGACAGGGGGCGCGTGAGCAGTACTTC.

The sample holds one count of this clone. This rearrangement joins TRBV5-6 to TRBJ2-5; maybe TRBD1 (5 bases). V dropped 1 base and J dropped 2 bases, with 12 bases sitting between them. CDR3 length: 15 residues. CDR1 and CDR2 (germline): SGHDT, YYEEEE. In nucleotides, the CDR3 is TGTGCCAGCAGCTTGATTCGACAGAATCAAGAGACCCAGTACTTC. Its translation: CASSLIRQNQETQYF.

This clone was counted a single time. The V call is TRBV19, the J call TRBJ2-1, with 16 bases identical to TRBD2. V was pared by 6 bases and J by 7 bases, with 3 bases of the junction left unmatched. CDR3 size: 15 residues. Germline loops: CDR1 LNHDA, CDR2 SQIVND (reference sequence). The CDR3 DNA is TGTGCCAGTAGCCTGGGACTAGCGGGGGGGAATGAGCAGTTCTTC. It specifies CASSLGLAGGNEQFF.

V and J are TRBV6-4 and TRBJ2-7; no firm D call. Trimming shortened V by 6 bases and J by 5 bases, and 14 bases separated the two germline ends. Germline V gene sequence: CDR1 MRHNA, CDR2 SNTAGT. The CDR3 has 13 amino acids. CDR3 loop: CASREQTVNEQYF. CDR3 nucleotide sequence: TGTGCCAGCAGGGAGCAGACCGTGAACGAGCAGTACTTC.

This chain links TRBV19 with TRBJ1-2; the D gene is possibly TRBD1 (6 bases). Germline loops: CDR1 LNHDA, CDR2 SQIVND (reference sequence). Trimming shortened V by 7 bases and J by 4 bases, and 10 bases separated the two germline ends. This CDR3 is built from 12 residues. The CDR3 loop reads CASTQQGYGYTF. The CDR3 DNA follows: TGTGCCAGTACTCAACAGGGCTATGGCTACACCTTC.

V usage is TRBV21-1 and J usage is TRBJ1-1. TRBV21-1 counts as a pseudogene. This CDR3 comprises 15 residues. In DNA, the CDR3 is TGTGCCAGCAGCAAAGCTGTGGGGGACGGCAGGGAAGCTTTCTTT. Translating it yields CASSKAVGDGREAFF.

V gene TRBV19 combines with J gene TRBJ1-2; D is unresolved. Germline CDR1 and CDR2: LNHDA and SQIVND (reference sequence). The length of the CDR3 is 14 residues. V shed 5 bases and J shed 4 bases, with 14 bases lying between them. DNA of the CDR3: TGTGCCAGTAGTGAGGCGTCCCTCCCCTATGGCTACACCTTC. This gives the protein CASSEASLPYGYTF.

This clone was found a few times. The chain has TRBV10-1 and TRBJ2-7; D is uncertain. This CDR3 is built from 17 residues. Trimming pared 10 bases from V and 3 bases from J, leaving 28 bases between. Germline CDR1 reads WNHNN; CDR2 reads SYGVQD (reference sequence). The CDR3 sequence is CATQRMLSIHLVYEQYF. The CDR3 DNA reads TGCGCCACACAAAGGATGTTATCCATTCACCTCGTCTACGAGCAGTACTTC.

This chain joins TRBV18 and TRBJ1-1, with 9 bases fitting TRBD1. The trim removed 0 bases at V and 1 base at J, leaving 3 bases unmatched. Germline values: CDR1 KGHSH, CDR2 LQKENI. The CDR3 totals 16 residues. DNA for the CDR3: TGTGCCAGCTCACCACCGAACAGGGGGCGGAACACTGAAGCTTTCTTT. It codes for CASSPPNRGRNTEAFF.

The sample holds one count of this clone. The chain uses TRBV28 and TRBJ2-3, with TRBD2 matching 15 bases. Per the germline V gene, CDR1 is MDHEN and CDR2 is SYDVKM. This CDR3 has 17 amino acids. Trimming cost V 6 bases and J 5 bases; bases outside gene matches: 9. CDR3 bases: TGTGCCAGCAGCTCGCCGGGACTAGCGGGAGGTCTAGATACGCAGTATTTT. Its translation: CASSSPGLAGGLDTQYF.

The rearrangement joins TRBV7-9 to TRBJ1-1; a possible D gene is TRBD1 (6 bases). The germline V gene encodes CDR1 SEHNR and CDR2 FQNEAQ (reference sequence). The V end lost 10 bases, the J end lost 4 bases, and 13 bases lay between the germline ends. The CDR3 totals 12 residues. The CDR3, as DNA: TGTGCCAATAACAGGGTTATCACTGAAGCTTTCTTT. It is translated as CANNRVITEAFF.

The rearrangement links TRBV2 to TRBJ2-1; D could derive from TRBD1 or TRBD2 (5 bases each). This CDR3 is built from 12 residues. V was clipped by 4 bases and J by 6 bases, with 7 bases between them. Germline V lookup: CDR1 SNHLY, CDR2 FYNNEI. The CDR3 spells CASSGDRNEQFF. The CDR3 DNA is TGTGCCAGCAGTGGGGACCGCAATGAGCAGTTCTTC. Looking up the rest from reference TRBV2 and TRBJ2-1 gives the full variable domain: EPEVTQTPSHQVTQMGQEVILRCVPISNHLYFYWYRQILGQKVEFLVSFYNNEISEKSEIFDDQFSVERPDGSNFTLKIRSTKLEDSAMYFCASSGDRNEQFFGPGTRLTVL.

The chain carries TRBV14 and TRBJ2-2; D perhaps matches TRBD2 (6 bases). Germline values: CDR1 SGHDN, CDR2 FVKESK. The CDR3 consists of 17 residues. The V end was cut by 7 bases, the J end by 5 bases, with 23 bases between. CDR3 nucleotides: TGTGCCAGCAACTCACCCCGTTCCGGAGGGGTAACCGGGGAGCTGTTTTTT. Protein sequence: CASNSPRSGGVTGELFF.

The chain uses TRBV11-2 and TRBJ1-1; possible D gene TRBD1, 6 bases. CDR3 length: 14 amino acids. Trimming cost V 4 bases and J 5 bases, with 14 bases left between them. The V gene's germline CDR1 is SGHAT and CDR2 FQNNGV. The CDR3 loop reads CASSSQGRGTEAFF. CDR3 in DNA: TGTGCCAGCAGCTCACAAGGGAGGGGGACTGAAGCTTTCTTT.

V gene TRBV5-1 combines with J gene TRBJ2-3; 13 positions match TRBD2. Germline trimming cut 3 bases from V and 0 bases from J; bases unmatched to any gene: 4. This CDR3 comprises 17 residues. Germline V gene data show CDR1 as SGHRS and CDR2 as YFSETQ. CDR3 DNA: TGCGCCAGCAGCTCCCAACTAGCGGGGGGGAGCACAGATACGCAGTATTTT. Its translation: CASSSQLAGGSTDTQYF.

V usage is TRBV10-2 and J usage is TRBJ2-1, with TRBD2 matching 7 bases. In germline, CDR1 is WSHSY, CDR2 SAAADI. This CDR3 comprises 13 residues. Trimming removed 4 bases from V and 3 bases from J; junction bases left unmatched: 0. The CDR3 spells CASSGTSYNEQFF. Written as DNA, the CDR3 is TGCGCCAGCAGTGGGACTAGCTACAATGAGCAGTTCTTC.

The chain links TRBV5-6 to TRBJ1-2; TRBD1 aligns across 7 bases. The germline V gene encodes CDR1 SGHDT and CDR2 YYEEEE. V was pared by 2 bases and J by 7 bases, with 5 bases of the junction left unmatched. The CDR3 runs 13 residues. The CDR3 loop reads CASSFGQEGGYTF. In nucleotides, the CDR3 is TGTGCCAGCAGCTTTGGACAGGAAGGTGGCTACACCTTC.